This T cell receptor (beta chain) comes out of a study of cytomegalovirus exposure and HLA in healthy donors. The CDR3 spans 13 residues. CDR1 SNHLY and CDR2 FYNNEI come from the germline V gene. J was trimmed by 8 bases and V by 8 bases; bases with no gene match: 4. General study results and limits: Researchers counted around 180 TCR beta chains as cytomegalovirus-associated. Several top significant clusters appeared, in a later analysis, to be linked to common viral pathogens. In a later analysis, an Asian-associated ancestry cluster reportedly showed fewer N-insertions than the approximately 640-donor mean.

Amplification used 60 Vbeta primers and 13 Jbeta primers. The data were produced by immunoSEQ multiplex PCR, yet TCRdb's version contains in-frame clones alone and is incomplete. Its table lists roughly 34,000 clones. A note on this clone: What it binds is not known.

The sequence was obtained from a man in his forties in good health and CMV-seronegative. Material: PBMCs. V and J are TRBV2 and TRBJ1-4, with TRBD1 matching 11 bases. CDR3 coding DNA: TGTGCCAGCTTGGGACAGGGGGGCGAAAAACTGTTTTTT. It translates to CASLGQGGEKLFF.